The text below deals with one T cell receptor beta chain. Participants spanned ages roughly 18 to 95 years and resided in about 25 US areas. These data originate in a study of blood T cell repertoires in COVID-19. Study-level information: Sites across the United States, Italy and Spain contributed samples from acute and convalescent COVID-19.

In the original analysis: Estimated nucleated cell counts came from reference gene primer amplification. Assay used: immunoSEQ multiplex PCR; TCRdb lists only in-frame clones, some missing. D and trimming were read from the DNA, whereas the V and J calls and clone size are those reported in that table. Of 200,000 to 300,000 clones in the sample, approximately 84% were seen once. The TCR originated in a woman in her thirties or forties with acute COVID-19. Sequenced: PBMCs or T cells enriched from blood (not recorded which).

The CDR3 reads CASSPRPGKGTYNEQFF. In DNA, the CDR3 is TGTGCCAGCAGCCCGAGGCCAGGGAAGGGAACCTACAATGAGCAGTTCTTC. This sequence joins TRBV5-4 and TRBJ2-1; a possible D gene is TRBD1 (5 bases). Germline V gene data show CDR1 as SGHNT and CDR2 as YYREEE (reference sequence). Deletions cut 4 bases from V and 2 bases from J, with 19 bases between. The CDR3 totals 17 residues.